Below are 24 T cell receptor beta chains sequenced from a single sample in a study of beta chain features in type 1 diabetes (dated by TCRdb to 2016 to 2019). The library was produced with the immunoSEQ multiplex PCR assay. The entire amount of isolated RNA was reverse transcribed using the High Capacity cDNA Reverse Transcription Kit, so the sequenced TCRB transcripts were expressed ones. Here the immuneACCESS table is served through TCRdb, limited to in-frame sequences with V and J called. Missing clones are a known gap in these copies; in checked studies unresolved V genes cover under half, and the rest lacks a known reason. This sample lists roughly 500,000 clones; approximately 10% were detected once. The ten largest clones capture about 0.045% of the sample. Sequenced sample: naive CD4+ T cells from blood. This specimen's cell subset or site label, per the study, means: true naive CD4+ T cells. The receptor source for this set is a woman in her late teens or twenties in good health.

The chain recombines TRBV4-1 with TRBJ2-1; possible D gene TRBD1, 5 bases. The CDR3 is made up of 15 amino acids. V was shortened by 5 bases and J by 6 bases, with 17 bases between the two germline ends. The germline gives CDR1 MGHRA, CDR2 YSYEKL. The CDR3 DNA follows: TGCGCCAGCAGCGTTATGACAGTTTCGTTCAATGAGCAGTTCTTC. This gives the protein CASSVMTVSFNEQFF.

V and J are TRBV27 and TRBJ1-1; D possibly corresponds to TRBD1 (6 bases). There are 14 residues in the CDR3. Trimming cost V 5 bases and J 5 bases, with 15 bases left between them. Germline V gene data show CDR1 as MNHEY and CDR2 as SMNVEV (reference sequence). The CDR3 DNA reads as TGTGCCAGCAGTCCGGCGGGGGGGCGAACTGAAGCTTTCTTT. This encodes CASSPAGGRTEAFF.

The genes are TRBV28 and TRBJ2-7; 9 nucleotides line up with TRBD1. Losses at the gene ends were 10 bases for V and 6 bases for J; bases not matched to a gene: 7. The CDR3 contains 12 residues. CDR1 is MDHEN, CDR2 SYDVKM, per germline. CDR3 sequence: CATTGQGREQYF. DNA of the CDR3: TGTGCCACCACGGGACAGGGACGCGAGCAGTACTTC.

The genes are TRBV29-1 and TRBJ1-2; D gene ambiguous. Germline loops: CDR1 SQVTM, CDR2 ANQGSEA. The CDR3 loop spans 11 amino acids. The V end lost 3 bases, the J end lost 0 bases, and 2 bases lay between the germline ends. In DNA, the CDR3 is TGCAGCGTTGACTCTAACTATGGCTACACCTTC. It yields the protein CSVDSNYGYTF.

This clone came up a few times. The rearrangement links TRBV7-3 to TRBJ2-2, with D maybe TRBD2 (5 bases). The ends were cut back, 5 bases at V and 3 bases at J, with 10 bases in the middle. The CDR3 has 14 residues. Germline CDR1 and CDR2: SGHTA and FQGTGA. The CDR3 protein is CASSRTQHTGELFF. In nucleotides, the CDR3 is TGTGCCAGCAGCAGGACTCAACACACCGGGGAGCTGTTTTTT.

There are a few counts of this clone. The V gene is TRBV7-9, the J gene TRBJ2-4; no clear D. The CDR3 loop spans 15 amino acids. CDR1 and CDR2 from the germline V gene are SEHNR and FQNEAQ (reference sequence). The germline V and J ends were trimmed by 5 bases and 0 bases, with 11 bases remaining between them. In DNA form, the CDR3 reads TGTGCCAGCAGCACCTACACGGAAGCCAAAAACATTCAGTACTTC. It yields the protein CASSTYTEAKNIQYF.

The J gene is TRBJ1-6, the V gene TRBV29-1; D call uncertain. Germline V CDR1 and CDR2: SQVTM, ANQGSEA. The length of the CDR3 is 13 residues. Trimming took 5 bases from V and 10 from J, leaving 15 bases between them. CDR3 residues: CSVSGGLGSPLHF. As DNA, the CDR3 is TGCAGCGTTTCGGGCGGGTTGGGGTCACCCCTCCACTTT.

The chain carries TRBV20-1 and TRBJ1-1; D is ambiguous. Per the germline V gene, CDR1 is DFQATT and CDR2 is SNEGSKA (reference sequence). This CDR3 is 11 amino acids long. Trimming shortened V by 2 bases and J by 5 bases, and 6 bases separated the two germline ends. In DNA form, the CDR3 reads TGCAGTGCTAGATTTGGGACTGAAGCTTTCTTT. Translating it yields CSARFGTEAFF.

The chain links TRBV19 to TRBJ1-3; TRBD1 agrees at 10 bases. V shed 7 bases and J 7 bases; nucleotides not matched to a gene: 4. This CDR3 comprises 13 residues. Germline CDR1 and CDR2: LNHDA and SQIVND (reference sequence). For the CDR3, the DNA is TGTGCCAGTACCCCGACAGGGGGCAACACCATATATTTT. This encodes CASTPTGGNTIYF. The full variable domain, completed using reference TRBV19 and TRBJ1-3, is DGGITQSPKYLFRKEGQNVTLSCEQNLNHDAMYWYRQDPGQGLRLIYYSQIVNDFQKGDIAEGYSVSREKKESFPLTVTSAQKNPTAFYLCASTPTGGNTIYFGEGSWLTVV.

In this sample, this clone turned up a few times. The rearrangement joins TRBV7-2 to TRBJ2-4, with a tentative D call TRBD2 (5 bases). The ends were cut back, 2 bases at V and 6 bases at J, with 14 bases in the middle. CDR3 size: 15 residues. Per germline, CDR1 SGHTA and CDR2 FQGNSA. CDR3 bases: TGTGCCAGCAGCTTAAGCCTCGGCGGGTCAAACATTCAGTACTTC. Encoded protein: CASSLSLGGSNIQYF. The full variable domain, with the rest looked up from reference TRBV7-2 and TRBJ2-4, is GAGVSQSPSNKVTEKGKDVELRCDPISGHTALYWYRQSLGQGLEFLIYFQGNSAPDKSGLPSDRFSAERTGGSVSTLTIQRTQQEDSAVYLCASSLSLGGSNIQYFGAGTRLSVL.

This sequence joins TRBV11-1 and TRBJ2-3; 12 nucleotides agree with TRBD2. Per germline, CDR1 SGHAT and CDR2 FQDESV (reference sequence). The CDR3 extends over 16 amino acids. With 2 bases clipped from V and 6 bases from J, the junction kept 6 bases outside the gene matches. CDR3 sequence: CASSLWTSGMGDTQYF. The CDR3 DNA reads as TGTGCCAGCAGCTTATGGACTAGCGGGATGGGGGATACGCAGTATTTT.

This clone was observed a few times. The same CDR3 also results from other DNA sequences found in this sample. This chain joins TRBV5-1 and TRBJ2-5, with no clear D. Germline-derived CDR1 and CDR2 are SGHRS and YFSETQ. V lost 4 bases and J 5 bases, leaving 9 bases between the germline ends. This CDR3 has 12 amino acids. The CDR3 nucleotides read TGCGCCAGCAGCCCCCAAGGGGAGACCCAGTACTTC. This translates into CASSPQGETQYF.

This chain uses TRBV5-1 with TRBJ2-1; tentative D call: TRBD2 (6 bases). The CDR3 covers 14 residues. Trimming cost V 0 bases and J 6 bases, with 10 bases left between them. From germline, CDR1 is SGHRS and CDR2 YFSETQ. CDR3 in amino acids: CASSLGLVINEQFF. The CDR3 DNA follows: TGCGCCAGCAGCTTGGGACTAGTGATCAATGAGCAGTTCTTC.

The chain uses TRBV9 and TRBJ1-1; D is ambiguous. CDR3 length equals 13 residues. Germline V lookup: CDR1 SGDLS, CDR2 YYNGEE. The germline V and J ends were trimmed by 0 bases and 3 bases, with 6 bases remaining between them. The CDR3 bases are TGTGCCAGCAGCGTAGCAGCTTACACTGAAGCTTTCTTT. Encoded protein: CASSVAAYTEAFF. Variable domain in full (rest from reference TRBV9 and TRBJ1-1): DSGVTQTPKHLITATGQRVTLRCSPRSGDLSVYWYQQSLDQGLQFLIQYYNGEERAKGNILERFSAQQFPDLHSELNLSSLELGDSALYFCASSVAAYTEAFFGQGTRLTVV.

This clone came up a few times. V gene TRBV15 combines with J gene TRBJ2-3, with a tentative D call TRBD1 (5 bases). Germline V gene data show CDR1 as LNHNV and CDR2 as YYDKDF (reference sequence). The CDR3 has 17 residues. V was trimmed by 3 bases and J by 0 bases, leaving 16 bases between them. The CDR3 DNA reads as TGTGCCACCAGCAGCAACAGGTGGCTTCTGAGCACAGATACGCAGTATTTT. This codes for CATSSNRWLLSTDTQYF.

This clone was counted a few times. This chain connects TRBV19 to TRBJ1-1; D is possibly TRBD1 (6 bases). The CDR3 covers 12 residues. CDR1 is LNHDA, CDR2 SQIVND, per germline (reference sequence). The V end lost 3 bases, the J end lost 11 bases, and 13 bases lay between the germline ends. The CDR3 region is CASSIRPGAAFF. CDR3 DNA: TGTGCCAGTAGTATCCGCCCGGGGGCGGCTTTCTTT.

This sequence joins TRBV7-9 and TRBJ2-6; 7 bases line up with TRBD1. V trimming: 6 bases; J trimming: 0 bases; junction bases outside the gene matches: 14. The CDR3 contains 19 residues. In germline, CDR1 is SEHNR, CDR2 FQNEAQ (reference sequence). CDR3 sequence reads: CASRGPSTGSRSGANVLTF. In nucleotides, the CDR3 is TGTGCCAGCAGAGGCCCATCGACAGGGTCCCGCTCTGGGGCCAACGTCCTGACTTTC.

This rearrangement joins TRBV20-1 to TRBJ2-3; TRBD1 is a possible D gene (5 bases). Trimming removed 2 bases at V and 13 bases at J, with 13 bases between. Germline lookup yields CDR1 DFQATT and CDR2 SNEGSKA (reference sequence). The CDR3 is 11 residues long. Here the CDR3 DNA reads TGCAGTGCTAGACTGCAGGGTGGGGAGTATTTT. Translation gives CSARLQGGEYF.

Comments on this clone: Distinct nucleotide sequences in the sample also encode this CDR3. The gene calls are TRBV7-2 and TRBJ2-5; 7 nucleotides align to TRBD2. Germline V gene lookup returns CDR1 SGHTA and CDR2 FQGNSA. The CDR3 extends over 14 amino acids. The V segment lost 0 bases and the J segment 2 bases; nucleotides outside the gene matches: 0. The CDR3 DNA reads as TGTGCCAGCAGCTTAGCGGGGGGGCAAGAGACCCAGTACTTC. This translates into CASSLAGGQETQYF.

This clone was found a few times. The chain links TRBV30 to TRBJ2-5; D may correspond to TRBD1 or TRBD2 (5 bases each). The germline gives CDR1 GTSNPN, CDR2 SVGIG (reference sequence). The ends were cut back, 5 bases at V and 5 bases at J, with 12 bases in the middle. This CDR3 is built from 12 residues. The CDR3 protein is CAWGTFSETQYF. DNA of the CDR3: TGTGCCTGGGGGACCTTTTCGGAGACCCAGTACTTC.

The V and J genes are TRBV9 and TRBJ1-6; unclear D gene. The CDR3 extends over 15 amino acids. Germline V gives CDR1 SGDLS, CDR2 YYNGEE. V lost 4 bases and J lost 8, with 16 bases in between. CDR3 nucleotides: TGTGCCAGCAGCCCCAAGCCCCTACAGTATTCACCCCTCCACTTT. It codes for CASSPKPLQYSPLHF.

This chain links TRBV7-9 with TRBJ2-2, with a possible D match to TRBD2 (5 bases). This CDR3 is built from 14 residues. The ends were cut back, 7 bases at V and 5 bases at J, with 14 bases in the middle. CDR1 and CDR2 (germline): SEHNR, FQNEAQ (reference sequence). CDR3 DNA: TGTGCCAGCACCCCCGGGGTCGGGACCGGGGAGCTGTTTTTT. Translation: CASTPGVGTGELFF.

The gene calls are TRBV10-3 and TRBJ2-5, with 10 nucleotides matching TRBD2. Judging by the DNA end, TRBJ2-7 fits better; the J call may be wrong. This CDR3 has 14 residues. The germline CDR1 and CDR2 sequences are ENHRY and SYGVKD. The CDR3 region is CATAGTSVYYEQYF. The CDR3 region has the DNA TGTGCCACCGCAGGGACTAGCGTGTACTACGAGCAGTACTTC.

This clone has just a few counts. This chain links TRBV9 with TRBJ2-1, with a weak D call TRBD2 (5 bases). The CDR3 contains 13 residues. V lost 4 bases to trimming and J lost 10 bases, with 15 bases between them. From germline, CDR1 is SGDLS and CDR2 YYNGEE. CDR3 coding DNA: TGTGCCAGCAGCTCAAGAGGGTTCAGGGAGCAGTTCTTC. It encodes CASSSRGFREQFF.